Below, one T cell receptor (beta chain) is given with its context. Libraries were prepared by immunoSEQ multiplex PCR; TCRdb keeps only in-frame clonotypes and omits some of them. The profile shows over 15,000 clones, around four fifths of them singletons. The data originate from a study of sequential checkpoint blockade in melanoma. Across the whole study: Arm A got nivolumab then ipilimumab; arm B the reverse, 1:1.

Indicated treatment: randomized to nivolumab then ipilimumab (arm A) or the reverse (arm B). None of the patients previously received DNA-damaging chemotherapy. Sorted cells were live CD3+CD8+, lacking CD19 and CD56, from PBMCs. After removal of 4 bases from V and 6 bases from J, the junction contained 13 bases not matched to a gene. Germline V lookup: CDR1 MDHEN, CDR2 SYDVKM. The CDR3 runs 17 residues. This chain links TRBV28 with TRBJ2-4; 9 bases are a match to TRBD1. The material sequenced was CD8+ T cells sorted from blood (inferred from file names), taken from a patient given nivolumab and ipilimumab in sequence. The clonotype comes from a human donor with melanoma. The CDR3 region is CASSSPGTGSAGNIQYF. For the CDR3, the DNA is TGTGCCAGCAGTTCCCCTGGGACAGGGAGCGCCGGAAACATTCAGTACTTC. Full variable domain (missing parts from reference TRBV28 and TRBJ2-4): DVKVTQSSRYLVKRTGEKVFLECVQDMDHENMFWYRQDPGLGLRLIYFSYDVKMKEKGDIPEGYSVSREKKERFSLILESASTNQTSMYLCASSSPGTGSAGNIQYFGAGTRLSVL.